This T cell receptor beta chain is from a study of T cells after posttransplantation cyclophosphamide. This CDR3 region has 15 residues. Per the germline V gene, CDR1 is MNHNS and CDR2 is SASEGT. Trimming took 7 bases from V and 5 from J; bases not matched to a gene: 10. Profiled with immunoSEQ multiplex PCR; TCRdb holds only in-frame clones, not every one. The sample contains roughly 8,000 clones, 85% to 90% of which appear only once. A marrow graft followed busulfan-fludarabine conditioning, with cyclophosphamide on days +3 and +4. The TCR was taken from a female patient in her fifties or sixties who received an allogeneic stem cell transplant from a related donor, was CMV-positive, and had no GVHD. Some T cells may be graft donor cells. The sequenced sample was CD4+ T cells sorted from blood, obtained roughly 1,400 days after allogeneic stem cell transplant with posttransplant cyclophosphamide. The gene calls are TRBV6-1 and TRBJ2-1, with TRBD2 matching 8 bases. The CDR3 coding sequence is TGTGCCAGCATTATGAGCGGGGGTTGGGACAATGAGCAGTTCTTC. Its translation: CASIMSGGWDNEQFF.